Following are 30 T cell receptor beta chains from one sample sequenced in a study of CD8+CD57+ T cells in acquired aplastic anemia (dated by TCRdb to between 2017 and 2018). The sequencing machine was an Illumina HiSeq 2000. Genomic DNA served as template for TCR beta VDJ combination and CDR3 sequence profiling. Using fastp at Q25 and MiXCR, TCRdb reprocessed the public reads and kept productive beta chains. Rows with one shared CDR3 protein collapse into an entry with the most common genes and DNA. Counted in this sample were a few hundred thousand distinct CDR3 sequences; approximately 70% of them appeared once. Less than 4% of the sample rests with the top ten. The sample taken for sequencing was sorted CD4+, CD8+, or CD8+CD57+ T cells (not recorded which) from PBMCs. Receptors were obtained from a human donor in good health, serving as a control.

This clonotype was observed once. The rearrangement joins TRBV7-9 to TRBJ1-1; 8 bases align to TRBD1. Germline V lookup: CDR1 SEHNR, CDR2 FQNEAQ (reference sequence). After removal of 8 bases from V and 11 bases from J, the junction contained 19 bases not matched to a gene. The CDR3 is 15 amino acids. The DNA of the CDR3 is TGTGCCAGCGCTCGGCAGGGGGCAGAAAACACTTACGCTTTCTTT. This gives the protein CASARQGAENTYAFF.

The V gene is TRBV7-2, the J gene TRBJ1-3; D perhaps matches TRBD1 (5 bases). Trimming took off 5 bases at V and 11 bases at J, with 25 bases between the two ends. The CDR3 is 16 amino acids. The germline V gene encodes CDR1 SGHTA and CDR2 FQGNSA. In DNA form, the CDR3 reads TGTGCCAGCAGCAGCAGGGAACCACAAGCGACCAACTCCATATATTTT. Translated, it gives CASSSREPQATNSIYF. The variable domain in full, with the rest retrieved from reference TRBV7-2 and TRBJ1-3, is GAGVSQSPSNKVTEKGKDVELRCDPISGHTALYWYRQSLGQGLEFLIYFQGNSAPDKSGLPSDRFSAERTGGSVSTLTIQRTQQEDSAVYLCASSSREPQATNSIYFGEGSWLTVV.

The genes are TRBV20-1 and TRBJ2-1; D is possibly TRBD1 or TRBD2 (7 bases each). CDR1 and CDR2 (germline): DFQATT, SNEGSKA (reference sequence). The CDR3 runs 14 residues. V was cut by 2 bases and J by 8 bases, with 16 bases left in between. The CDR3 protein is CSARQGGCSYEQFF. DNA for the CDR3: TGCAGTGCTAGACAGGGGGGGTGCTCCTATGAGCAGTTCTTC.

This chain uses TRBV7-8 with TRBJ2-7; D is ambiguous. Germline V CDR1 and CDR2: SGHVS, FQNEAQ. The CDR3 runs 16 residues. V was trimmed by 5 bases and J by 10 bases, leaving 27 bases between them. The CDR3 spells CASSKRSAAAIYPQYF. The CDR3 nucleotides read TGTGCCAGCAGCAAACGATCCGCGGCAGCGATCTACCCCCAGTACTTC.

CDR3: CAIRDSGGRSVEETQYF. CDR3 nucleotide sequence: TGTGCCATCAGGGATAGCGGGGGGCGAAGTGTCGAAGAGACCCAGTACTTC. The genes are TRBV10-3 and TRBJ2-5; TRBD2 aligns across 10 bases. The V gene's germline CDR1 is ENHRY and CDR2 SYGVKD. The CDR3 loop spans 17 amino acids. J lost 3 bases, V lost 6 bases, and 13 bases had no gene match.

The chain carries TRBV5-4 and TRBJ1-6; D gene ambiguous. Trimming left V 8 bases short and J 7 bases short, with 19 bases between. The germline gives CDR1 SGHNT, CDR2 YYREEE (reference sequence). The CDR3 is made up of 15 amino acids. The CDR3 DNA follows: TGTGCCAGTAGTTTGGGCCCCTTCTCCAATTCACCCCTCCACTTT. Its translation is CASSLGPFSNSPLHF.

The V gene is TRBV19, the J gene TRBJ2-2; tentatively, D is TRBD1 (6 bases). CDR1 and CDR2 (germline): LNHDA, SQIVND (reference sequence). This CDR3 contains 17 residues. Trimming took 9 bases from V and 1 from J, leaving 21 bases between them. The CDR3 region is CASSEKGGGENTGELFF. The CDR3 DNA is TGTGCCAGCAGTGAAAAAGGGGGTGGGGAGAACACCGGGGAGCTGTTTTTT.

This clonotype appeared once. This chain connects TRBV9 to TRBJ1-3; D gene unclear. Trimming removed 0 bases at V and 0 bases at J, with 13 bases between. The length of the CDR3 is 17 residues. Germline loops: CDR1 SGDLS, CDR2 YYNGEE. CDR3 amino acids: CASSVEAWEDSGNTIYF. CDR3 sequence (DNA): TGTGCCAGCAGCGTAGAGGCTTGGGAAGACTCTGGAAACACCATATATTTT.

A word on this clonotype: Since the CDR3 does not end with the conserved phenylalanine or tryptophan, this likely comes from a read error. No DNA is shown, since the ends of the CDR3 on it are uncertain; the CDR3 is the one TCRdb lists. The V and J genes are TRBV2 and TRBJ2-5; the table gives TRBD2 as D, unverified against the DNA. The germline V gene has CDR1 SNHLY and CDR2 FYNNEI. Including both end residues, the CDR3 is 16 amino acids long. The CDR3 loop is CASSGLVPPHKEQFYC.

V is TRBV5-8 and J is TRBJ1-2; a weak D match, TRBD1 (6 bases). Germline V lookup: CDR1 SGHTS, CDR2 YDEGEE. This CDR3 is built from 12 residues. The V end lost 8 bases, the J end lost 12 bases, and 20 bases lay between the germline ends. In DNA, the CDR3 is TGTGCCAGTCAGGGGACGGGCTATGGTGACACCTTC. This encodes CASQGTGYGDTF.

The chain links TRBV6-6 to TRBJ1-1; D remains ambiguous. Germline V CDR1 and CDR2: MNHNY, SVGAGI (reference sequence). The V and J ends lost 6 bases and 3 bases respectively, with 14 bases between them. The CDR3 sequence is 14 residues long. The CDR3 coding sequence is TGTGCCAGCAGACCCGGACGGGTAGACACTGAAGCTTTCTTT. Its translation is CASRPGRVDTEAFF.

The chain combines TRBV7-2 with TRBJ2-7; TRBD1 matches at 7 bases. CDR1 and CDR2 (germline): SGHTA, FQGNSA. The CDR3 extends over 15 amino acids. Trimming at V came to 6 bases and at J to 7 bases, leaving 15 bases not matched to a gene. Here the CDR3 DNA reads TGTGCCAGCAGTCGACGGACAGGAGACACCGGGGAGCAGTACTTC. Translating gives CASSRRTGDTGEQYF.

A single count supports this clonotype. The rearrangement uses TRBV7-8 and TRBJ2-2; D is possibly TRBD1 or TRBD2 (5 bases each). Germline-derived CDR1 and CDR2 are SGHVS and FQNEAQ. The length of the CDR3 is 16 residues. Trimming left V 5 bases short and J 2 bases short, with 15 bases between. The chain's CDR3 is CASSRSWGPNTGELFF. CDR3 sequence (DNA): TGTGCCAGCAGCCGCAGTTGGGGACCAAACACCGGGGAGCTGTTTTTT.

With regard to this clonotype: Germline is not matched at one junction end, which may reflect a read error. The chain employs TRBV9 and TRBJ1-5; D remains unclear. Germline assignment: CDR1 SGDLS and CDR2 YYNGEE. CDR3 size: 13 residues. The CDR3 is CASVLEGNLPEHF. The CDR3 coding sequence is TGTGCCAGCGTCCTCGAGGGAAATCTGCCCGAGCATTTT.

The chain employs TRBV7-8 and TRBJ2-1; D is undetermined. This CDR3 spans 14 amino acids. Looked up from germline, CDR1 is SGHVS and CDR2 is FQNEAQ. V lost 2 bases, J lost 16 bases, and 21 bases lay in between. The CDR3 DNA reads TGTGCCAGCAGCTTACCCGGCGGCGAGCAGTACTTCTTCTTC. It codes for CASSLPGGEQYFFF.

Many counts were recorded for this clonotype. The rearrangement joins TRBV5-1 to TRBJ1-2; possibly TRBD1 for D (6 bases). The V gene lost 7 bases and the J gene lost 8 bases, with 18 bases spanning the gap. CDR3 length equals 13 residues. The V gene's germline CDR1 is SGHRS and CDR2 YFSETQ. The CDR3 nucleotides are TGCGCCAGCGGGTACACAGGGCTCATCGGCTACACCTTC. As protein: CASGYTGLIGYTF.

The count of this clonotype is one. The chain recombines TRBV7-2 with TRBJ1-1; 8 bases fit TRBD1. Germline V gene data show CDR1 as SGHTA and CDR2 as FQGNSA. V shed 5 bases, J shed 11 bases, and the junction held 19 bases outside the gene matches. The CDR3 spans 16 residues. CDR3 amino acids: CASSPNGQGTEAFAFF. The CDR3 DNA sequence: TGTGCCAGCAGCCCAAACGGACAGGGTACCGAAGCTTTCGCTTTCTTT.

The chain has TRBV29-1 and TRBJ1-1; 7 nucleotides match TRBD1. CDR1 and CDR2 from the germline V gene are SQVTM and ANQGSEA. This CDR3 has 12 residues. Trimming removed 4 bases from V and 4 bases from J; junction bases left unmatched: 3. CDR3 bases: TGCAGCGTTGGCCAGGGGGGCACTGAAGCTTTCTTT. Translation gives CSVGQGGTEAFF.

This clonotype was seen once. The junction departs from the called germline gene at one end, perhaps through a read error. The genes are TRBV20-1 and TRBJ1-1, with TRBD1 matching 8 bases. Germline V gene data show CDR1 as DFQATT and CDR2 as SNEGSKA (reference sequence). CDR3 length: 16 amino acids. The CDR3 coding sequence is TGCAGTGCTAGAGTAGGTGGACAGGGTAGGAACACTGGAGCTTTCTTT. Translated, it gives CSARVGGQGRNTGAFF.

The chain carries TRBV5-4 and TRBJ2-1, with D possibly TRBD2 on 6 matching bases. V was trimmed by 3 bases and J by 0 bases, leaving 7 bases between them. CDR1 SGHNT and CDR2 YYREEE come from the germline V gene (reference sequence). The CDR3 totals 14 residues. The DNA of the CDR3 is TGTGCCAGCAGCTCGGGGGACTCCTACAATGAGCAGTTCTTC. Encoded protein: CASSSGDSYNEQFF.

On this clonotype: An end of the junction does not agree with germline; a read error may underlie this. The rearrangement links TRBV2 to TRBJ2-2, with 9 bases matching TRBD2. Germline values: CDR1 SNHLY, CDR2 FYNNEI. This CDR3 contains 15 residues. This chain's CDR3 is CAGSEASGATGELFF. The DNA for the CDR3 is TGTGCCGGCAGTGAGGCTAGCGGGGCGACCGGGGAGCTGTTTTTT.

For this clonotype: One end of the junction varies from germline; a read error may be responsible. The chain combines TRBV7-9 with TRBJ1-1; no clear D. The CDR3 totals 14 residues. Germline V gene lookup returns CDR1 SEHNR and CDR2 FQNEAQ (reference sequence). The CDR3 DNA reads as TGTGCCAGCAGCGGCGCCAGCACACCTACTTCACCCCTCTTT. Translation gives CASSGASTPTSPLF.

There are many counts of this clonotype. The J gene is TRBJ1-2, the V gene TRBV14; no clear D gene. V was trimmed by 1 base and J by 5 bases, leaving 5 bases between them. CDR3 size: 12 residues. Looked up from germline, CDR1 is SGHDN and CDR2 is FVKESK. The CDR3 DNA reads TGTGCCAGCAGCCAAGGGAAGTATGGCTACACCTTC. Translated: CASSQGKYGYTF.

On this clonotype itself: This could be a read error, since a much larger clone is one nucleotide away. The missing conserved phenylalanine or tryptophan at the end of this CDR3 makes a read error likely. As DNA, the CDR3 is TGCAGTGCTAGAGTTATCGGGACTGGGAAAGAGACCCAGTACCTC. As protein: CSARVIGTGKETQYL. This chain connects TRBV20-1 to TRBJ2-5; tentative D call: TRBD2 (6 bases). In germline, CDR1 is DFQATT, CDR2 SNEGSKA (reference sequence). Trimming removed 1 base at V and 3 bases at J, with 15 bases between. This CDR3 has 15 amino acids.

This clonotype was recorded at least ten times. The chain has TRBV29-1 and TRBJ1-2; unclear D gene. Deletions cut 7 bases from V and 5 bases from J, with 14 bases between. Germline lookup yields CDR1 SQVTM and CDR2 ANQGSEA. The CDR3 sequence is 12 residues long. CDR3 in DNA: TGCAGCGGGAGGACCGATTCGTATGGCTACACCTTC. It codes for CSGRTDSYGYTF.

This chain joins TRBV5-1 and TRBJ1-2; D gene unclear. Germline CDR1 is SGHRS and CDR2 is YFSETQ. The CDR3 is made up of 12 amino acids. With 5 bases removed from V and 6 bases from J, the gap between germline ends came to 11 bases. CDR3 DNA sequence: TGCGCCAGCAGAATTGAGGCTAATGGCTACACCTTC. Translated, it gives CASRIEANGYTF.

The chain combines TRBV5-5 with TRBJ1-6; D call uncertain. Per germline, CDR1 SGHKS and CDR2 YYEKEE (reference sequence). CDR3 length: 14 residues. V lost 2 bases to trimming and J lost 5 bases, with 8 bases between them. This CDR3 is CASSLVTDNSPLHF. CDR3 sequence (DNA): TGTGCCAGCAGCTTAGTCACAGATAATTCACCCCTCCACTTT.

To note about this clonotype: The germline gene is not matched at one end of the junction; a read error may be the cause. The CDR3 here is CASSQEHFNIEAFF. The DNA for the CDR3 is TGTGCCAGCAGCCAAGAACACTTTAACATTGAAGCTTTCTTT. This chain connects TRBV11-2 to TRBJ1-1; D not resolved. Germline-derived CDR1 and CDR2 are SGHAT and FQNNGV. The CDR3 has 14 residues. The complete variable domain, with remaining parts taken from reference TRBV11-2 and TRBJ1-1, reads EAGVAQSPRYKIIEKRQSVAFWCNPISGHATLYWYQQILGQGPKLLIQFQNNGVVDDSQLPKDRFSAERLKGVDSTLKIQPAKLEDSAVYLCASSQEHFNIEAFFGQGTRLTVV.

Turning to this clonotype: Germline and junction disagree at one end, which may indicate a read error. V is TRBV2 and J is TRBJ2-7; no reliable D call. Germline V gene lookup returns CDR1 SNHLY and CDR2 FYNNEI. This CDR3 contains 15 residues. As DNA, the CDR3 is TGTGCCAGCAGCGGTAACCGGGCGGAGAACTACGACCACACCTTC. This gives the protein CASSGNRAENYDHTF.

V is TRBV27 and J is TRBJ1-1, with D possibly being TRBD1 (5 bases). CDR1 is MNHEY, CDR2 SMNVEV, per germline (reference sequence). The V end was cut by 10 bases, the J end by 1 base, with 16 bases between. The CDR3 spans 14 residues. CDR3 sequence reads: CAIKTHQGNTEAFF. In DNA form, the CDR3 reads TGTGCCATTAAAACCCACCAGGGGAACACTGAAGCTTTCTTT.